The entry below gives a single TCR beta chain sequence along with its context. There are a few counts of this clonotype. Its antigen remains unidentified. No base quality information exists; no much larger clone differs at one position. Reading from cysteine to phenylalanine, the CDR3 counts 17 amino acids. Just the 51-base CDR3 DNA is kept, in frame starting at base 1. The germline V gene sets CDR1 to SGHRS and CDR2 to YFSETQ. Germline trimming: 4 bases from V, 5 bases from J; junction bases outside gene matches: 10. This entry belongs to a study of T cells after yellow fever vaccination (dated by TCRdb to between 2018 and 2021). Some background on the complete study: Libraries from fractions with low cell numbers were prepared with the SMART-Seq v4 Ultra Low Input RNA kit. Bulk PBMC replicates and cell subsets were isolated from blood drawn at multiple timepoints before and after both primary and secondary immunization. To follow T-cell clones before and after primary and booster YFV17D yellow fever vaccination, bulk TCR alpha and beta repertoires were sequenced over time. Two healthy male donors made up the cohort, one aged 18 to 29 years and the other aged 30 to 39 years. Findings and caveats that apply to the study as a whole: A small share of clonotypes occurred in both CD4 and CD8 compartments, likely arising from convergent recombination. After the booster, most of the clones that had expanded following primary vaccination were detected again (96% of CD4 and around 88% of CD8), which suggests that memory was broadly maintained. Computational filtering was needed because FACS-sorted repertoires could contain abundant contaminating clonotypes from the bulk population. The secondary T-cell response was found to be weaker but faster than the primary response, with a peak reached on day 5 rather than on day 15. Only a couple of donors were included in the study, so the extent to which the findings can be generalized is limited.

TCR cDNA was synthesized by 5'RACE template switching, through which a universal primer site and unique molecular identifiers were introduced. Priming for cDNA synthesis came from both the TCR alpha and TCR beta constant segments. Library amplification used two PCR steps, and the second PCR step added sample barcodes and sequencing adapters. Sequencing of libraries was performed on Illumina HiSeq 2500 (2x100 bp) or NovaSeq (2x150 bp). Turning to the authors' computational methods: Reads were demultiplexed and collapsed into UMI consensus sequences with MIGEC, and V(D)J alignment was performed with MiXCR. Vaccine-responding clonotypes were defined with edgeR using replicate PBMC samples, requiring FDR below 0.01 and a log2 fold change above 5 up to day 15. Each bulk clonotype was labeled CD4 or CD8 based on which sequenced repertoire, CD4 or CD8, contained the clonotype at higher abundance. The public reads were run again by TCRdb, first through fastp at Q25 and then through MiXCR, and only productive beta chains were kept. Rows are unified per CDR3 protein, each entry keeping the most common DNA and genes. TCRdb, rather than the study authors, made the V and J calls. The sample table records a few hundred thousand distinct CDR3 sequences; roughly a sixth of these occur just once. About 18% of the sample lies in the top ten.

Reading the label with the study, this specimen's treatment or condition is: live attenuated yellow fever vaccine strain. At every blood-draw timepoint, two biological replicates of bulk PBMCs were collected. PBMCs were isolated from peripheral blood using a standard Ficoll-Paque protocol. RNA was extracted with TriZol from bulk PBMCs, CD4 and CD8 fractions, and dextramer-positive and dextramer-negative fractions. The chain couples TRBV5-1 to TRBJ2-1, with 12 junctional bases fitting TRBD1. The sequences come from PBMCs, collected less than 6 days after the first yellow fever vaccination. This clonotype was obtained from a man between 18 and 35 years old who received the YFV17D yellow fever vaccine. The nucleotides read TGCGCCAGCAGCGGACACCGGGACAGGGGGCCCAACAATGAGCAGTTCTTC. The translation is CASSGHRDRGPNNEQFF.